This T cell receptor beta chain originates from a study of beta chain features in type 1 diabetes. On the study more broadly: In all, approximately 110 million sorted cells from all samples were analyzed. Study-wide findings and caveats: Although PCR might favor shorter templates, it would do so equally in patients and controls. There was no resolution here of whether HLA type influences TCRB rearrangement.

Judged by abundance, this clone is medium-sized (0.01 to 0.1%). Its antigen is as yet unknown. Since all of the isolated RNA was reverse transcribed, expressed TCRB transcripts were what got sequenced. TCRdb's copy holds only in-frame clones and misses some; the assay was immunoSEQ multiplex PCR. The sample has approximately 38,000 clones, around 49% seen once; the top ten hold 0.65% to 0.8%. This clonotype originated in a woman under 30 in good health. The sample was central memory CD4+ T cells from blood.

CDR3 sequence reads: CASSLGGPGTDEQFF. CDR3 in DNA: TGTGCCAGCAGCTTGGGGGGGCCTGGTACGGATGAGCAGTTCTTC. The chain recombines TRBV5-4 with TRBJ2-1; possibly TRBD1 for D (6 bases). V lost 0 bases to trimming and J lost 8 bases, with 15 bases between them. The CDR3 runs to 15 residues. Germline V lookup: CDR1 SGHNT, CDR2 YYREEE (reference sequence).